The entry below describes one TCR beta chain. Its antigen is unidentified. This sample was included in a study of OX40 agonist ivuxolimab in advanced cancers. Germline CDR1 and CDR2: ENHRY and SYGVKD. This CDR3 region has 15 residues. V was trimmed by 3 bases and J by 3 bases, leaving 14 bases between them. Profiling relied on immunoSEQ multiplex PCR, and the TCRdb table lists in-frame clones only, not all of them. The sample lists tens of thousands of clones; around 90% were seen once. Study-level results: On average, CD8+ T cells had more expanded clones than CD4+.

This specimen consisted of CD4+ or CD8+ T cells sorted from blood, obtained in a trial of the OX40 agonist ivuxolimab. The receptor's source is an adult with an advanced solid tumor such as melanoma, head and neck, liver or kidney cancer. V and J are TRBV10-3 and TRBJ1-1, with D possibly TRBD1 on 5 matching bases. The chain's CDR3 is CAISDSQVVDTEAFF. The DNA for the CDR3 is TGTGCCATCAGTGACTCACAGGTTGTGGACACTGAAGCTTTCTTT.